The 20 T cell receptor beta chains reported below all come from one sample, sequenced in a study of T cell responses to AZD1222 COVID-19 vaccine. Sequencing used immunoSEQ multiplex PCR; TCRdb keeps in-frame clones, though not all of them. Counted here are 150,000 or so clones, about 90% occurring once; the ten biggest clones make up approximately 3.8%. The sequenced sample was peripheral blood, obtained 28 days after the second AZD1222 dose. Receptors were obtained from an adult who received the AZD1222 COVID-19 vaccine.

The chain recombines TRBV20-1 with TRBJ2-1; 16 nucleotides align to TRBD2. CDR1 DFQATT and CDR2 SNEGSKA come from the germline V gene (reference sequence). The CDR3 covers 18 residues. The trim removed 3 bases at V and 7 bases at J, leaving 12 bases unmatched. The CDR3 DNA is TGCAGTGCTAGTGTTCCGGGACTAGCGGGAGGGCCTCCGAATGAGCAGTTCTTC. Amino acids: CSASVPGLAGGPPNEQFF.

This sequence joins TRBV6-2 or TRBV6-3 and TRBJ1-1, with a possible D match to TRBD1 (6 bases). CDR3 length equals 13 residues. Germline CDR1 MNHEY, CDR2 SVGEGT. With 2 bases removed from V and 7 bases from J, the gap between germline ends came to 11 bases. CDR3 nucleotide sequence: TGTGCCAGCAGTTACCGGCAGGGGAGTGAAGCTTTCTTT. It codes for CASSYRQGSEAFF.

The rearrangement links TRBV12-5 to TRBJ2-7, with D possibly matching TRBD1 (7 bases). CDR3 length: 18 amino acids. V gave up 6 bases and J gave up 4 bases, with 28 bases separating them. Germline V gene lookup returns CDR1 LGHNT and CDR2 FRNRAP. The CDR3 region has the DNA TGTGCTAGTGGCCTTCCGGGGGCAGGGCAGGGGGTAGGATACGAGCAGTACTTC. Translation gives CASGLPGAGQGVGYEQYF.

V and J are TRBV30 and TRBJ2-7; 8 bases agree with TRBD2. This CDR3 region has 15 residues. V shed 4 bases, J shed 6 bases, and the junction held 14 bases outside the gene matches. Germline V CDR1 and CDR2: GTSNPN, SVGIG (reference sequence). CDR3: CAWIRGGTIKSEQYF. In DNA, the CDR3 is TGTGCCTGGATTCGGGGGGGGACAATCAAGTCCGAGCAGTACTTC.

The chain combines TRBV4-2 with TRBJ1-3, with D possibly being TRBD1 (6 bases). This CDR3 is built from 17 residues. Trimming pared 1 base from V and 5 bases from J, leaving 18 bases between. Germline V CDR1 and CDR2: LGHNA, YNFKEQ. In DNA, the CDR3 is TGTGCCAGCAGCCAAGCCTCTTTTGACAGGAGGAGAAACACCATATATTTT. Its translation is CASSQASFDRRRNTIYF.

The chain couples TRBV20-1 to TRBJ2-5; D possibly corresponds to TRBD1 (6 bases). CDR3 length: 11 amino acids. Trimming took 5 bases from V and 4 from J, leaving 8 bases between them. Per germline, CDR1 DFQATT and CDR2 SNEGSKA (reference sequence). The DNA of the CDR3 is TGCAGTGCTGTACAGGGAGAGACCCAGTACTTC. It is translated as CSAVQGETQYF.

This clone was recorded only once. The V and J genes are TRBV19 and TRBJ1-1; 8 nucleotides align to TRBD1. CDR1 is LNHDA, CDR2 SQIVND, per germline (reference sequence). J gave up 4 bases and V 5 bases, and 12 bases lay outside the gene matches. This CDR3 has 16 amino acids. The CDR3 here is CASSPRQGASSTEAFF. DNA for the CDR3: TGTGCCAGTAGTCCCCGGCAGGGGGCTTCGAGCACTGAAGCTTTCTTT.

The chain employs TRBV7-9 and TRBJ1-2, with 8 bases lining up with TRBD1. The length of the CDR3 is 14 residues. V lost 6 bases, J lost 3 bases, and 6 bases stayed unmatched. Germline loops: CDR1 SEHNR, CDR2 FQNEAQ (reference sequence). The CDR3 spells CASSTGQGHYGYTF. The CDR3 DNA is TGTGCCAGCAGTACCGGACAGGGCCACTATGGCTACACCTTC.

This rearrangement joins TRBV3-1 (or the pseudogene TRBV3-2) to TRBJ2-5, with a weak D call TRBD1 (5 bases). Germline CDR1 reads LGHDT; CDR2 reads YNNKEL (reference sequence). The CDR3 contains 16 residues. V dropped 2 bases and J dropped 1 base, with 14 bases sitting between them. This CDR3 is CASSQYIGAIQETQYF. CDR3 coding DNA: TGTGCCAGCAGCCAATACATAGGGGCAATCCAAGAGACCCAGTACTTC.

The rearrangement joins TRBV5-1 to TRBJ1-1, with 8 bases that match TRBD1. Germline loops: CDR1 SGHRS, CDR2 YFSETQ. With 0 bases clipped from V and 1 base from J, the junction kept 14 bases outside the gene matches. The CDR3 runs 19 residues. The CDR3, as DNA: TGCGCCAGCAGCTTGGTGGGGATGGCAGGGGGCCTGAAGAACACTGAAGCTTTCTTT. It yields the protein CASSLVGMAGGLKNTEAFF.

This clone was counted a few times. The rearrangement links TRBV7-9 to TRBJ2-3; maybe TRBD1 (5 bases). V was clipped by 10 bases and J by 3 bases, with 17 bases between them. Germline CDR1 SEHNR, CDR2 FQNEAQ (reference sequence). The CDR3 extends over 14 amino acids. This chain's CDR3 is CAIIAVAGTDTQYF. CDR3 nucleotides: TGTGCCATCATAGCAGTCGCAGGGACAGATACGCAGTATTTT.

The chain combines TRBV19 with TRBJ2-5, with 11 bases aligning to TRBD2. This CDR3 spans 13 amino acids. Trimming at V came to 10 bases and at J to 4 bases, leaving 5 bases not matched to a gene. CDR1 is LNHDA, CDR2 SQIVND, per germline (reference sequence). DNA for the CDR3: TGTGCCACCCGACTAGCGGGGAGAGAGACCCAGTACTTC. This codes for CATRLAGRETQYF.

The chain employs TRBV5-4 and TRBJ2-7; TRBD1 aligns across 7 bases. CDR1 SGHNT and CDR2 YYREEE come from the germline V gene (reference sequence). CDR3 size: 12 residues. Trimming cost V 2 bases and J 4 bases; bases outside gene matches: 0. The CDR3 here is CASSLQGYEQYF. CDR3 nucleotide sequence: TGTGCCAGCAGCTTACAGGGGTACGAGCAGTACTTC.

This clone was detected only once. V and J are TRBV19 and TRBJ2-2; D is possibly TRBD1 or TRBD2 (5 bases each). This CDR3 has 13 residues. V dropped 7 bases and J dropped 3 bases, with 9 bases sitting between them. CDR1 and CDR2 (germline): LNHDA, SQIVND (reference sequence). Here the CDR3 DNA reads TGTGCCAGTACTGTGGGGGACACCGGGGAGCTGTTTTTT. It specifies CASTVGDTGELFF.

This clone was observed a single time. The rearrangement links TRBV12-3 or TRBV12-4 to TRBJ2-7; a weak D match, TRBD1 (5 bases). The CDR3 runs 11 residues. The V gene lost 3 bases and the J gene lost 9 bases, with 9 bases spanning the gap. The CDR3 sequence: CASSLGQGQYF. Written as DNA, the CDR3 is TGTGCCAGCAGTTTGGGTCAGGGGCAGTACTTC.

This sequence joins TRBV10-3 and TRBJ2-7, with 10 bases lining up with TRBD1. Germline CDR1 is ENHRY and CDR2 is SYGVKD. Germline trimming cut 3 bases from V and 2 bases from J; bases unmatched to any gene: 7. The CDR3 runs 16 residues. CDR3 protein: CAISEPSGTGAYEQYF. As DNA, the CDR3 is TGTGCCATCAGTGAACCCTCCGGGACAGGGGCCTACGAGCAGTACTTC.

The chain couples TRBV19 to TRBJ2-7; TRBD1 matches at 11 bases. V lost 10 bases, J lost 5 bases, and 7 bases stayed unmatched. Germline loops: CDR1 LNHDA, CDR2 SQIVND (reference sequence). This CDR3 region has 13 residues. The DNA for the CDR3 is TGTGCCAATAAAGGACAGGGGGCTGACGAGCAGTACTTC. Translating gives CANKGQGADEQYF.

This chain links TRBV19 with TRBJ2-2; no definite D call. Germline V gene lookup returns CDR1 LNHDA and CDR2 SQIVND (reference sequence). There are 14 residues in the CDR3. V was pared by 3 bases and J by 6 bases, with 11 bases between. The CDR3, as DNA: TGTGCCAGTAGTATTGATCCTTTTTCCGGGGAGCTGTTTTTT. This encodes CASSIDPFSGELFF.

V gene TRBV6-6 combines with J gene TRBJ2-7, with no clear D. Germline V lookup: CDR1 MNHNY, CDR2 SVGAGI (reference sequence). The CDR3 is 15 amino acids. Trimming removed 6 bases from V and 2 bases from J, with 17 bases in between. CDR3 loop: CASRISQTSPYEQYF. The CDR3 region has the DNA TGTGCCAGCAGGATATCGCAGACCTCTCCCTACGAGCAGTACTTC.

V is TRBV4-2 and J is TRBJ2-3; TRBD2 matches 11 bases. This CDR3 contains 17 residues. CDR1 and CDR2 (germline): LGHNA, YNFKEQ. The trim removed 1 base at V and 1 base at J, leaving 4 bases unmatched. DNA of the CDR3: TGTGCCAGCAGCCAAGTAAAACTAGCGGGGGGCACAGATACGCAGTATTTT. It yields the protein CASSQVKLAGGTDTQYF.